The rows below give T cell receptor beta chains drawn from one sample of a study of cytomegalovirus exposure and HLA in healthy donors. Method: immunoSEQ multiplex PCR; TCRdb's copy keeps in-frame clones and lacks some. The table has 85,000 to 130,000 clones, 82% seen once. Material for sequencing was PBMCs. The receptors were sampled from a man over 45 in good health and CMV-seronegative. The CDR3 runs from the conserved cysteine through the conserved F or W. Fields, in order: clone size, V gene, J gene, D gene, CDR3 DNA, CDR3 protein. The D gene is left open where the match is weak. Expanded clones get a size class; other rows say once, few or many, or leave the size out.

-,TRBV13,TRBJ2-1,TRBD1,TGTGCCAGCAGCTTAGGAAGGGCGCAGGGGGCCAATGAGCAGTTCTTC,CASSLGRAQGANEQFF
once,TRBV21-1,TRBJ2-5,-,TGTGCCAGACCAGGACTAGCGGGGGGAGAGACCCAGTACTTC,CARPGLAGGETQYF
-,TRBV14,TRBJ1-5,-,TGTGCCAGGGGAGCGGTAGAAAATCAGCCCCAGCATTTT,CARGAVENQPQHF
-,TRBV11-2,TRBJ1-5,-,TGTGCCAGCAGCTTAGTCATTACAGTCAATCAGCCCCAGCATTTT,CASSLVITVNQPQHF
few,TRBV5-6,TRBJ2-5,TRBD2,TGTGCCAGCAGCGGGCGCACGGCGCGGGGGTTCCAAGAGACCCAGTACTTC,CASSGRTARGFQETQYF
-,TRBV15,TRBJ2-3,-,TGTGCCACCAGCAGAGCGGGAGAAATCACAGATACGCAGTATTTT,CATSRAGEITDTQYF
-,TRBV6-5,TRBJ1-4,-,TGTGCCAGCAGTTACTTGGGGGGTAGTGAAAAACTGTTTTTT,CASSYLGGSEKLFF
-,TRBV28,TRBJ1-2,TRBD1,TGTGCCAGCAGAATGACAGGGGGCGTCGATGGCTACACCTTC,CASRMTGGVDGYTF
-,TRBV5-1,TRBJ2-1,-,TGCGCCAGCAGCTTGTTGTCCCAAGCGGGTCGGGGGGCAAATGAGCAGTTCTTC,CASSLLSQAGRGANEQFF
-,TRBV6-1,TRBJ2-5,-,TGTGCCAGCAGTGATTCGGAGACCCAGTACTTC,CASSDSETQYF
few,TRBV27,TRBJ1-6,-,TGTGCCAGCAAGTTTACGGGGGGGCGTCTACGGTATAATTCACCCCTCCACTTT,CASKFTGGRLRYNSPLHF
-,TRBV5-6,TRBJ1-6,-,TGTGCCAGTCGGCGGGGCAGACCTTCACCCCTCCACTTT,CASRRGRPSPLHF
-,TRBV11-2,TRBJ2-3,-,TGTGCCAGCAGCTTAGATCGGGGGAACACAGATACGCAGTATTTT,CASSLDRGNTDTQYF
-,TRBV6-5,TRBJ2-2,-,TGTGCCAGCAGTTACTCTGGGCCTGGGGAGCTGTTTTTT,CASSYSGPGELFF
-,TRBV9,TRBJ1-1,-,TGTGCCAGCAGGCCTACGGGGGGGCTGAACACTGAAGCTTTCTTT,CASRPTGGLNTEAFF
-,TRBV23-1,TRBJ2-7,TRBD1,TGCGCCAGCGTATACAGGGGGGCCTCCTACGAGCAGTACTTC,CASVYRGASYEQYF
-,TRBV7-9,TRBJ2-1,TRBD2,TGTGCCAGCAGCCCTCGGACTAGCGGGGGGAGGCCCGAGCAGTTCTTC,CASSPRTSGGRPEQFF
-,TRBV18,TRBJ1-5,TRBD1,TGTGCCAGCTCAAGGGACAGGGGGAAGGATCAGCCCCAGCATTTT,CASSRDRGKDQPQHF
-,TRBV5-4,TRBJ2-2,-,TGTGCCAGCAGCCCGGGACAACCAAAAAGGAACACCGGGGAGCTGTTTTTT,CASSPGQPKRNTGELFF
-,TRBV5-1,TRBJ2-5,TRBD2,TGCGCCAGCAGCTTGGGGGTAGCGGGGGTACAAGAGACCCAGTACTTC,CASSLGVAGVQETQYF
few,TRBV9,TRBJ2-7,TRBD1,TGTGCCAGCAGCACCCGGGACAGCCTAAGCGAGCAGTACTTC,CASSTRDSLSEQYF
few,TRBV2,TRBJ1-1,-,TGTGCCAGCAGTGAAGAGACAGTACAGAACACTGAAGCTTTCTTT,CASSEETVQNTEAFF
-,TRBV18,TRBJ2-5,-,TGTGCCAGCTCAACGGGGAATCCGGAGACCCAGTACTTC,CASSTGNPETQYF
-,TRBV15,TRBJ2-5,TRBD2,TGTGCCACCAGCAGAGACCGGGGGGGGTGGGAGACCCAGTACTTC,CATSRDRGGWETQYF
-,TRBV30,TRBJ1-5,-,TGTGCCTGGAACCAGGGGAATCAGCCCCAGCATTTT,CAWNQGNQPQHF
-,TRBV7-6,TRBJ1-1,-,TGTGCCAGCAGCTTAGATTTAAACACTGAAGCTTTCTTT,CASSLDLNTEAFF
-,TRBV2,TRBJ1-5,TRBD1,TGTGCCAGCAGCGGACAGGGGAGTCAGCCCCAGCATTTT,CASSGQGSQPQHF
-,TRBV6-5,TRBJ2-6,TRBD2,TGTGCCACCCAGGGAGGGGAGACTGGGGCCAACGTCCTGACTTTC,CATQGGETGANVLTF
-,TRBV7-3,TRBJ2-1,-,TGTGCCAGCAGCCCTCAAGAAATCCGGTCCTACAATGAGCAGTTCTTC,CASSPQEIRSYNEQFF
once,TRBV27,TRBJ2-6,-,TGTGCCAGCAGTGTAAGACTGGCCTCTGGGGCCAACGTCCTGACTTTC,CASSVRLASGANVLTF
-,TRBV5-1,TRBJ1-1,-,TGCGCCAGCAGCCGAGACTACAGAGACACTGAAGCTTTCTTT,CASSRDYRDTEAFF
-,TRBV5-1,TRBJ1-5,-,TGCGCCAGCAGCTTGGCCTTGAATCAGCCCCAGCATTTT,CASSLALNQPQHF
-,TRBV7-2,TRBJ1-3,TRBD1,TGTGCCAGCAGCTACGACAGGGGGCCTGGAAACACCATATATTTT,CASSYDRGPGNTIYF